This T cell receptor (beta chain) was captured by sequencing in a study of beta chain features in type 1 diabetes. Every bit of the isolated RNA underwent reverse transcription, so sequencing read expressed TCRB transcripts. This table comes from immunoSEQ multiplex PCR, and its TCRdb copy is limited to in-frame clones, with some not included. This sample has under 550,000 clones, with more than 9.5% found just once. Per the germline V gene, CDR1 is DFQATT and CDR2 is SNEGSKA (reference sequence). The CDR3 runs to 11 residues. The V end was cut by 3 bases, the J end by 10 bases, with 10 bases between. Study results and limitations: A PCR bias possibly favoring shorter templates would apply equally to patients and controls.

This clone has a count of ten or more. Its specificity is not known. All sorted populations exceeded 98% purity. The rearrangement links TRBV20-1 to TRBJ2-4; TRBD1 is a possible D gene (5 bases). The source is a woman aged 18 to 35 in good health. Material: naive CD4+ T cells from blood. The CDR3 DNA reads as TGCAGTGCTAGGGAACCAGGGATTCAGTACTTC. Its protein product is CSAREPGIQYF.